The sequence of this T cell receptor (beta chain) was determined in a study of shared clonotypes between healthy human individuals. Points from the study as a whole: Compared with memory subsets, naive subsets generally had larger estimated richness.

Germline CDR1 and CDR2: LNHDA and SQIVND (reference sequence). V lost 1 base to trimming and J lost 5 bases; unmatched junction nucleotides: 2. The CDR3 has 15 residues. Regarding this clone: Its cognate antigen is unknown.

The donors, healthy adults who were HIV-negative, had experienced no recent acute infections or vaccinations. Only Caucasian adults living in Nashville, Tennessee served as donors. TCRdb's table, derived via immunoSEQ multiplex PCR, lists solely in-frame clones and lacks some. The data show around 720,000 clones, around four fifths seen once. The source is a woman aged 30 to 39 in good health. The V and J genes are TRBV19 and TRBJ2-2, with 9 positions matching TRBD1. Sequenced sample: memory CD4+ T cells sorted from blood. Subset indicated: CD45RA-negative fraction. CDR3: CASSIGTGVTGELFF. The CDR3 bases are TGTGCCAGTAGTATAGGGACAGGGGTTACCGGGGAGCTGTTTTTT.